The subject of this entry is one T cell receptor beta chain. Its antigen has not been determined. No clone much larger than this one lies a single base away; base qualities are absent. Healthy HIV-negative adults with no recently reported acute infections or vaccinations were included as donors. Every donor was a Caucasian adult residing in Nashville, Tennessee, USA. CD4+ T cells were enriched by magnetic negative selection; naive cells were then positively selected on CD45RA, and the negative fraction formed the memory subset. Blood was collected by leukapheresis, and PBMCs were isolated by Ficoll-Histopaque density gradient centrifugation and then cryopreserved in liquid nitrogen vapor phase. Analytical flow cytometry was used to check the purity and quantity of each magnetically sorted T cell population. Each sorted fraction had its genomic DNA isolated and then quantified by UV absorbance on a Nanodrop 2000c.

Cut back by 5 bases and 3 bases, the V and J ends lie 16 bases apart. From the cysteine up to the phenylalanine, the CDR3 has a length of 14 residues. CDR3 DNA is the only sequence kept; it has 42 bases, read in frame from the first base. Based on the germline V gene, the CDR1 and CDR2 sequences are SQVTM and ANQGSEA. Using the deep immunoSEQ assay, multiplex PCR amplified TCR CDR3 regions from genomic DNA. Extracted genomic DNA from each cell subset was distributed evenly across all wells of several immunoSEQ 96-well plates, and each plate was treated as a replicate. Each replicate PCR for sorted subsets received roughly 200 ng genomic DNA, equal to tens of thousands of T cell genomes. Purified libraries were measured with a Qubit 3.0 fluorometer, size-checked on a Bioanalyzer 2100, and measured again with the KAPA Library Quantification kit. Each immunoSEQ 96-well plate was sequenced on its own single-read 150-cycle Illumina NextSeq 550 flow cell. The authors' pipeline ran thus. Because the immunoSEQ output included only junctional sequences and no quality scores, the filtering could not be the same as the filtering used for full-length reads. To assign V/J genes and CDR3, sequences were annotated against IMGT germline references using PyIR, a Python wrapper for IgBLAST v1.9. Reads with weak V/J assignments (E-value above 1e-6), missing CDR3, stop codons, out-of-frame junctions, or ambiguous translated residues were removed. V3J clonotypes were defined as sequences sharing an identical inferred V gene, J gene, and CDR3 amino acid sequence. Percentage overlap between repertoires was computed as shared unique clonotypes divided by the size of the smaller repertoire. RTK rarefaction, the Chao1 estimator, and Recon v2.1 estimates of unobserved clonotypes were used to assess repertoire richness. Generation probabilities were computed with OLGA for all TCRbeta clonotypes obtained by the gDNA method from a handful of donors. Not all clones reach the TCRdb copy of this immuneACCESS table, which keeps in-frame sequences only. Checked studies attribute under half of the gap to unresolved V genes and leave the rest unexplained. V and J calls and clone size are copied from that table; D and trimming were computed from the DNA. This sample is represented by over a million clones; 75% to 85% of them were singletons. Clones ranked in the top ten supply roughly 0.61% of the sample.

The data derive from a study of shared clonotypes between healthy human individuals (TCRdb year 2020). Background for the entire study: A few men and two women, aged 18 to 49 years, made up the cohort. For each donor, CD4 naive and CD4 memory were each run on three plates, CD8 naive on two plates, and CD8 memory on one plate. Blood TCR repertoires of about five healthy adults were deeply sequenced to estimate repertoire size and the extent of clonotype sharing between individuals. To increase sequencing depth and limit assay-specific biases, TCR repertoire library preparation and sequencing were carried out by different laboratories using diverse techniques. Between about 0.94 and 8.9 billion PBMCs per donor were obtained by leukapheresis. Broader findings and caveats from the paper: Pairwise subsampling indicated that sequencing depth was expected to affect the degree of clonotype sharing among donors. Only blood was sampled, and tissue TCR repertoires likely differ from those in blood. Roughly 5% of naive CD4, 3.5% of naive CD8, 2% to 2.5% of memory CD4, and 0.4% of memory CD8 clonotypes were shared across a few donors. Compared with non-shared clonotypes, the clonotypes found in all four sorted-subset donors had higher generation probabilities. The genetic and exposure-history diversity represented was limited by the small number of donors. Incomplete sequencing was indicated by rarefaction of sorted-subset datasets, despite the large sequencing depth. Estimated clonotype richness was generally larger for naive than for memory subsets.

The clonotype originates from a man aged 18-30 years in good health. Some clones in this sample may be carry-over from other donors' samples. Material for sequencing was memory CD4+ T cells from PBMCs. Read against the paper, the sample's cell subset or site label means: CD45RA-negative fraction. The sequence links TRBV29-1 to TRBJ1-1; perhaps TRBD1 is the D gene, with 5 bases matching. The bases are TGCAGCGTTCTCCTGAGGGGAGGGTACACTGAAGCTTTCTTT. Its amino acids are CSVLLRGGYTEAFF.